What follows are 2 T cell receptor beta chains derived from one specimen sequenced in a study of graft-versus-host responses after intestinal transplantation. Sequenced by immunoSEQ multiplex PCR; TCRdb stores in-frame clones only, minus some. Found here are about 93,000 clones, 80% to 95% of them singletons; the top ten hold less than 0.6%. Antigen specificity for these receptors is unknown. The sample here was unstimulated CD8+ T cells sorted from spleen or lymph node cells, taken before intestinal transplant. These TCRs come from a human donor who received an intestinal transplant.

The gene calls are TRBV7-2 and TRBJ1-2, with D tentatively TRBD1 (6 bases). Trimming removed 5 bases from V and 7 bases from J, with 23 bases in between. The length of the CDR3 is 16 residues. The germline V gene encodes CDR1 SGHTA and CDR2 FQGNSA. CDR3 DNA: TGTGCCAGCAGCACGTCAGGGCGAGTACAGGGAGTTGGCTACACCTTC. Translated, it gives CASSTSGRVQGVGYTF.

This sequence joins TRBV4-1 and TRBJ2-3, with D hard to call. CDR1 and CDR2 (germline): MGHRA, YSYEKL. The CDR3 contains 16 residues. V lost 1 base and J 12 bases, leaving 23 bases between the germline ends. The CDR3 sequence is CASSQAALQVSIQQYF. The CDR3 bases are TGCGCCAGCAGCCAAGCCGCTCTCCAGGTTTCCATACAACAGTATTTT.